This entry lists 18 T cell receptor beta chains sequenced from one sample in a study of T cell changes during pregnancy in multiple sclerosis (dated by TCRdb to about 2019). Library generation was performed with the immunoSEQ multiplex PCR assay. Held by TCRdb, this immuneACCESS table contains in-frame sequences only and omits some clones. Under half of the omission traces to an unresolved V gene where checked; the cause of the rest is unknown. This sample is represented by 40,000 to 55,000 clones; almost 90% of them were singletons. 4% to 6% of the sample lies in the top ten. The material sequenced was peripheral blood, taken in the second trimester of pregnancy. Receptor source: a female donor in good health, enrolled as a control in a pregnancy study.

The chain links TRBV25-1 to TRBJ1-1; 7 positions agree with TRBD1. The length of the CDR3 is 12 residues. The V segment lost 6 bases and the J segment 3 bases; nucleotides outside the gene matches: 1. Germline V gene lookup returns CDR1 MGHDK and CDR2 SYGVNS. CDR3 nucleotides: TGTGCCAGCAGGACAGGGTACACTGAAGCTTTCTTT. It encodes CASRTGYTEAFF.

The gene calls are TRBV5-8 and TRBJ2-2, with 7 bases matching TRBD1. The CDR3 extends over 16 amino acids. CDR1 and CDR2 from the germline V gene are SGHTS and YDEGEE. With V trimmed by 1 base and J by 6 bases, 9 bases remained unmatched. CDR3 amino acids: CASSLLSAGGSGELFF. CDR3 nucleotides: TGTGCCAGCAGCTTGTTATCGGCAGGGGGTTCCGGGGAGCTGTTTTTT.

This chain joins TRBV19 and TRBJ1-2; 11 bases are a match to TRBD1. The J segment lost 7 bases and the V segment lost 2 bases, leaving 3 bases of the junction unmatched. The CDR3 length is 14 residues. CDR1 and CDR2 from the germline V gene are LNHDA and SQIVND (reference sequence). The CDR3 loop is CASSILGQGVGYTF. CDR3 sequence (DNA): TGTGCCAGTAGTATACTGGGACAGGGGGTTGGCTACACCTTC.

V and J are TRBV7-2 and TRBJ2-4; possibly TRBD2 for D (6 bases). The CDR3 covers 15 residues. The V end was cut by 1 base, the J end by 6 bases, with 13 bases between. Germline assignment: CDR1 SGHTA and CDR2 FQGNSA. Written as DNA, the CDR3 is TGTGCCAGCAGCTTAGAACCGGGAGTGGGAAACATTCAGTACTTC. Translated: CASSLEPGVGNIQYF.

The chain has TRBV4-1 and TRBJ2-3, with 7 bases matching TRBD1. The CDR3 is made up of 20 amino acids. Germline CDR1 is MGHRA and CDR2 is YSYEKL. V shed 0 bases, J shed 2 bases, and the junction held 17 bases outside the gene matches. The CDR3 is CASSQDRGSQRQGYTDTQYF. CDR3 DNA: TGCGCCAGCAGCCAAGATAGGGGGAGCCAAAGACAGGGATACACAGATACGCAGTATTTT.

J is TRBJ2-5 and V is TRBV5-4; 10 bases map to TRBD2. The CDR3 is 15 amino acids. After removal of 0 bases from V and 6 bases from J, the junction contained 5 bases not matched to a gene. Germline values: CDR1 SGHNT, CDR2 YYREEE (reference sequence). This CDR3 reads CASSLGTSGIKTQYF. The CDR3 bases are TGTGCCAGCAGCTTGGGTACTAGCGGGATAAAGACCCAGTACTTC.

V gene TRBV27 combines with J gene TRBJ1-2, with a weak D call TRBD1 (5 bases). Trimming took 5 bases from V and 0 from J, leaving 19 bases between them. CDR3 size: 17 residues. CDR1 MNHEY and CDR2 SMNVEV come from the germline V gene (reference sequence). The CDR3 sequence: CASSPAPGISANYGYTF. The CDR3 DNA reads as TGTGCCAGCAGTCCCGCCCCAGGGATCTCAGCTAACTATGGCTACACCTTC.

The genes are TRBV5-4 and TRBJ1-2; no clear D. V dropped 1 base and J dropped 7 bases, with 8 bases sitting between them. CDR1 and CDR2 (germline): SGHNT, YYREEE (reference sequence). This CDR3 contains 12 residues. The chain's CDR3 is CASSLFTGGYTF. Here the CDR3 DNA reads TGTGCCAGCAGCTTGTTTACCGGTGGCTACACCTTC.

In the case of this clone: Sequence at one end of the junction differs from germline and may be a read error. The chain carries TRBV6-6 and TRBJ1-2, with 11 positions matching TRBD1. The CDR3 runs to 15 residues. Germline V CDR1 and CDR2: MNHNY, SVGAGI (reference sequence). As DNA, the CDR3 is TGTGCCAGCAGTTACTCGCTGGACAGGGGGCTCACTTCTTTGTTC. Translation: CASSYSLDRGLTSLF.

V is TRBV11-3 and J is TRBJ1-1, with unresolved D. The germline V and J ends were trimmed by 4 bases and 4 bases, with 7 bases remaining between them. Germline V gene data show CDR1 as SGHNT and CDR2 as YENEEA. The length of the CDR3 is 12 residues. The CDR3 protein is CASSSRGTEAFF. DNA of the CDR3: TGTGCCAGCAGCTCCCGAGGCACTGAAGCTTTCTTT.

The chain has TRBV9 and TRBJ1-1; D unclear. The CDR3 sequence is 13 residues long. V lost 3 bases and J 4 bases, leaving 10 bases between the germline ends. Looked up from germline, CDR1 is SGDLS and CDR2 is YYNGEE. The CDR3 spells CASSDIPGTEAFF. CDR3 sequence (DNA): TGTGCCAGCAGCGACATCCCGGGCACTGAAGCTTTCTTT.

This clone was counted between two and nine times. This rearrangement joins TRBV28 to TRBJ1-5, with TRBD1 matching over 10 bases. The trim removed 5 bases at V and 5 bases at J, leaving 6 bases unmatched. In germline, CDR1 is MDHEN, CDR2 SYDVKM. CDR3 length equals 15 residues. In nucleotides, the CDR3 is TGTGCCAGCAGTCTGGGACAGGGGAAGTATCAGCCCCAGCATTTT. It codes for CASSLGQGKYQPQHF.

The chain is built from TRBV7-2 and TRBJ1-5; D is perhaps TRBD1 (5 bases). CDR1 SGHTA and CDR2 FQGNSA come from the germline V gene. The V and J ends lost 0 bases and 2 bases respectively, with 17 bases between them. The CDR3 totals 18 residues. The CDR3 loop reads CASSLARGMGKGNQPQHF. CDR3 nucleotide sequence: TGTGCCAGCAGCTTAGCGCGGGGGATGGGGAAGGGCAATCAGCCCCAGCATTTT.

The rearrangement joins TRBV18 to TRBJ1-2; 10 bases match TRBD1. Germline V lookup: CDR1 KGHSH, CDR2 LQKENI. The CDR3 sequence is 14 residues long. The ends lost 2 bases at V and 8 bases at J; junction bases unmatched: 5. For the CDR3, the DNA is TGTGCCAGCTCACCAAGTCTGGGACAGGGGGGCTACACCTTC. Translated: CASSPSLGQGGYTF.

The gene calls are TRBV27 and TRBJ2-3; TRBD2 aligns across 7 bases. V dropped 2 bases and J dropped 2; count of bases not matched to a gene: 7. The CDR3 is made up of 16 amino acids. The germline V gene has CDR1 MNHEY and CDR2 SMNVEV (reference sequence). The CDR3 loop reads CASSLGYGGFTDTQYF. For the CDR3, the DNA is TGTGCCAGCAGTTTAGGTTACGGGGGGTTCACAGATACGCAGTATTTT.

The V and J genes are TRBV7-9 and TRBJ2-1, with 10 bases fitting TRBD2. Trimming took 5 bases from V and 7 from J; bases not matched to a gene: 8. CDR3 length: 15 residues. In germline, CDR1 is SEHNR, CDR2 FQNEAQ (reference sequence). The CDR3 sequence: CASSPGTSAWNEQFF. The DNA for the CDR3 is TGTGCCAGCAGCCCCGGGACTAGCGCGTGGAATGAGCAGTTCTTC.

The rearrangement joins TRBV30 to TRBJ1-5, with 12 bases identical to TRBD1. The CDR3 consists of 15 residues. In germline, CDR1 is GTSNPN, CDR2 SVGIG (reference sequence). V was pared by 5 bases and J by 1 base, with 3 bases of the junction left unmatched. The DNA of the CDR3 is TGTGCCTGGGGGACAGGGGGCGCGAGCAATCAGCCCCAGCATTTT. Its protein product is CAWGTGGASNQPQHF.

This rearrangement joins TRBV7-6 to TRBJ2-1; 7 nucleotides line up with TRBD2. Trimming removed 0 bases from V and 6 bases from J; junction bases left unmatched: 5. This CDR3 has 15 amino acids. The germline V gene encodes CDR1 SGHVS and CDR2 FNYEAQ. The CDR3 sequence is CASSLAAGASNEQFF. DNA for the CDR3: TGTGCCAGCAGCTTAGCGGCGGGAGCGTCCAATGAGCAGTTCTTC.